The T cell receptor (beta chain) described here comes from a study of glioma-infiltrating T cells. Findings of the study overall: CDR3 overlap between tissue and blood was very small. Above-expected tissue-blood divergence occurred in all gliomas, most in low-grade ones.

In regard to this clonotype: Its antigen remains unidentified. A read error may produce the germline difference seen at one junction end.

TCR alpha and beta CDR3 regions were amplified from RNA using iRepertoire nested multiplex PCR. For one-step reverse transcription and amplification, roughly 95-450 ng of tissue mRNA or PBMC total RNA was used. TCRdb used MiXCR to reprocess the multiplex PCR reads, holding one entry per CDR3 protein. The table lists 93,000 or so distinct CDR3 sequences, around 31% of them singletons, with 44% in the top ten. The CDR3 has 16 amino acids. Germline V gene sequence: CDR1 SGHVS, CDR2 FNYEAQ. The chain combines TRBV7-6 with TRBJ1-1, with D maybe TRBD1 (6 bases). The specimen sequenced was glioma tissue, nonneoplastic brain tissue, or PBMCs (not recorded which). This receptor was taken from a human donor with low-grade glioma or glioblastoma, undergoing nonglioma brain surgery, or in good health (not recorded which). The CDR3 sequence is CASSSGPGASNTEAFF. The DNA for the CDR3 is TGTGCCAGCAGCTCGGGTCCGGGGGCGTCCAACACCGAAGCTTTCTTT.